This passage covers 27 T cell receptor beta chains from one sample sequenced in a study of PD-1 blockade in classical Hodgkin lymphoma. Time point specified: newly diagnosed, previously untreated cHL patient sample. The study purified CD4+ T cells from thawed PBMCs using magnetic negative selection. The method was immunoSEQ multiplex PCR; TCRdb's version includes in-frame clones alone and lacks a portion of them. This table holds 15,000 to 20,000 clones, roughly 90% found once. The sample comprised CD4+ T cells from blood. Receptor source: a human donor with classical Hodgkin lymphoma.

The CDR3 protein is CASSQEGLTSGGNEQFF. CDR3 nucleotide sequence: TGTGCCAGCAGCCAAGAAGGGCTCACTAGCGGGGGCAATGAGCAGTTCTTC. The rearrangement uses TRBV4-2 and TRBJ2-1; 11 nucleotides match TRBD2. Germline loops: CDR1 LGHNA, CDR2 YNFKEQ. J gave up 6 bases and V 0 bases, and 7 bases lay outside the gene matches. The CDR3 consists of 17 residues.

This clone was seen a few times. This rearrangement joins TRBV7-9 to TRBJ1-2; D gene uncertain. The CDR3 length is 13 residues. Trimming took off 4 bases at V and 4 bases at J, with 10 bases between the two ends. Germline-derived CDR1 and CDR2 are SEHNR and FQNEAQ (reference sequence). The CDR3 coding sequence is TGTGCCAGCAGCTCCCGCTCTCCCTATGGCTACACCTTC. It specifies CASSSRSPYGYTF.

The chain couples TRBV6-1 to TRBJ2-7, with D hard to call. Trimming left V 10 bases short and J 1 base short, with 14 bases between. Per germline, CDR1 MNHNS and CDR2 SASEGT. CDR3 length equals 13 residues. The CDR3 DNA is TGTGCCACCACCTTAGCCTTATCCTACGAGCAGTACTTC. This encodes CATTLALSYEQYF.

For this clone: One end of the junction fails to match germline, which may point to a read error. The rearrangement links TRBV5-6 to TRBJ1-1; perhaps TRBD1 as D (5 bases). The CDR3 is 15 amino acids. Germline values: CDR1 SGHDT, CDR2 YYEEEE. This CDR3 reads CASTLGRQINTEAFF. CDR3 DNA: TGTGCCAGCACCTTGGGACGGCAAATAAACACTGAAGCTTTCTTT.

The genes are TRBV27 and TRBJ2-3; 8 nucleotides line up with TRBD1. The germline gives CDR1 MNHEY, CDR2 SMNVEV (reference sequence). CDR3 size: 15 residues. The junction had 17 bases not matched to a gene; V was cut back by 4 bases and J by 14 bases. In DNA form, the CDR3 reads TGTGCCAGCAGTTCTCACGATTCACAGGGGGTGGATCGGTATTTT. As protein: CASSSHDSQGVDRYF.

V usage is TRBV14 and J usage is TRBJ2-2; D call uncertain. The V and J ends lost 1 base and 3 bases respectively, with 3 bases between them. The CDR3 runs 13 residues. From germline, CDR1 is SGHDN and CDR2 FVKESK. CDR3 sequence reads: CASSQVYTGELFF. CDR3 DNA sequence: TGTGCCAGCAGCCAAGTATACACCGGGGAGCTGTTTTTT. Looking up the rest from reference TRBV14 and TRBJ2-2 gives the full variable domain: EAGVTQFPSHSVIEKGQTVTLRCDPISGHDNLYWYRRVMGKEIKFLLHFVKESKQDESGMPNNRFLAERTGGTYSTLKVQPAELEDSGVYFCASSQVYTGELFFGEGSRLTVL.

The J gene is TRBJ2-7, the V gene TRBV7-9; D call uncertain. The CDR3 totals 13 residues. In germline, CDR1 is SEHNR, CDR2 FQNEAQ (reference sequence). V lost 1 base and J 7 bases, leaving 11 bases between the germline ends. CDR3 amino acids: CASSLVKGEEQYF. CDR3 nucleotide sequence: TGTGCCAGCAGCTTAGTAAAGGGTGAGGAGCAGTACTTC.

With respect to this clone: The same CDR3 arises from other DNA sequences in this sample as well. The CDR3 coding sequence is TGTGCCTGGAGTGTACTTGAGACCCAGTACTTC. Encoded protein: CAWSVLETQYF. The J gene is TRBJ2-5, the V gene TRBV30; D ambiguous. V lost 0 bases and J lost 5, with 4 bases in between. The CDR3 is made up of 11 amino acids. Germline V gene lookup returns CDR1 GTSNPN and CDR2 SVGIG (reference sequence).

The chain has TRBV10-3 and TRBJ2-3; 9 bases are a match to TRBD2. Germline V gives CDR1 ENHRY, CDR2 SYGVKD. The CDR3 loop spans 14 amino acids. V dropped 7 bases and J dropped 8; count of bases not matched to a gene: 10. The CDR3 protein is CAIKVAGAEGTQYF. For the CDR3, the DNA is TGTGCCATCAAGGTAGCGGGAGCCGAGGGTACGCAGTATTTT.

The chain carries TRBV2 and TRBJ2-2, with D uncertain. The CDR3 contains 12 residues. Looked up from germline, CDR1 is SNHLY and CDR2 is FYNNEI. V was trimmed by 7 bases and J by 6 bases, leaving 9 bases between them. The CDR3 sequence is CASKLLAGELFF. The CDR3 nucleotides are TGTGCCAGCAAGTTGCTAGCCGGGGAGCTGTTTTTT. Complete variable domain (other parts from reference TRBV2 and TRBJ2-2): EPEVTQTPSHQVTQMGQEVILRCVPISNHLYFYWYRQILGQKVEFLVSFYNNEISEKSEIFDDQFSVERPDGSNFTLKIRSTKLEDSAMYFCASKLLAGELFFGEGSRLTVL.

The chain is built from TRBV11-2 and TRBJ2-7; D perhaps matches TRBD2 (6 bases). The CDR3 sequence is 14 residues long. Germline CDR1 and CDR2: SGHAT and FQNNGV. Trimming took 5 bases from V and 2 from J, leaving 13 bases between them. The CDR3 DNA is TGTGCCAGCAGCCCCGGGACTCGGGCCTACGAGCAGTACTTC. Translation gives CASSPGTRAYEQYF. Based on the CDR3 plus reference TRBV11-2 and TRBJ2-7, the full variable domain is EAGVAQSPRYKIIEKRQSVAFWCNPISGHATLYWYQQILGQGPKLLIQFQNNGVVDDSQLPKDRFSAERLKGVDSTLKIQPAKLEDSAVYLCASSPGTRAYEQYFGPGTRLTVT.

The chain recombines TRBV5-8 with TRBJ1-2; 7 nucleotides align to TRBD1. This CDR3 has 14 amino acids. With V trimmed by 3 bases and J by 8 bases, 10 bases remained unmatched. The germline CDR1 and CDR2 sequences are SGHTS and YDEGEE. CDR3 sequence reads: CASSSIKGARGYTF. CDR3 nucleotide sequence: TGTGCCAGCAGCTCGATAAAGGGGGCGCGAGGCTACACCTTC.

This chain uses TRBV30 with TRBJ2-4; no definite D call. In germline, CDR1 is GTSNPN, CDR2 SVGIG (reference sequence). V dropped 0 bases and J dropped 8 bases, with 11 bases sitting between them. The CDR3 totals 13 residues. The CDR3 DNA sequence: TGTGCCTGGAGTGTAATAATTCGGGACATTCAGTACTTC. It encodes CAWSVIIRDIQYF.

The chain carries TRBV2 and TRBJ2-5; 9 bases line up with TRBD1. The J call may be wrong; the DNA end is better matched by TRBJ2-7. This CDR3 is built from 15 residues. Germline V gives CDR1 SNHLY, CDR2 FYNNEI. The DNA for the CDR3 is TGTGCCAGCAAGGCCGAGTGGGACAGGGCCTACGAGCAGTACTTC. As protein: CASKAEWDRAYEQYF.

This chain joins TRBV7-9 and TRBJ1-5, with D hard to call. This CDR3 is built from 16 residues. Germline-derived CDR1 and CDR2 are SEHNR and FQNEAQ (reference sequence). V lost 1 base, J lost 0 bases, and 10 bases lay in between. CDR3 nucleotide sequence: TGTGCCAGCAGCTTAGACCGGGTTAATAGCAATCAGCCCCAGCATTTT. This codes for CASSLDRVNSNQPQHF.

The chain joins TRBV9 to TRBJ2-1; 16 bases agree with TRBD2. CDR1 is SGDLS, CDR2 YYNGEE, per germline. The CDR3 sequence is 17 residues long. Trimming removed 4 bases from V and 10 bases from J; junction bases left unmatched: 11. The CDR3 spells CASSPRLGLAGGREQFF. Written as DNA, the CDR3 is TGTGCCAGCAGCCCTAGGTTGGGACTAGCGGGAGGGCGCGAGCAGTTCTTC.

The chain's CDR3 is CASISIGAEAFF. CDR3 nucleotides: TGTGCCAGCATTTCGATCGGGGCTGAAGCTTTCTTT. This rearrangement joins TRBV6-5 to TRBJ1-1; D is unresolved. The CDR3 has 12 amino acids. V was pared by 7 bases and J by 6 bases, with 12 bases between. Germline values: CDR1 MNHEY, CDR2 SVGAGI.

J is TRBJ2-7 and V is TRBV5-1; 13 bases are a match to TRBD2. The germline V gene has CDR1 SGHRS and CDR2 YFSETQ. V lost 4 bases and J lost 6; bases outside the gene matches: 7. The CDR3 extends over 15 amino acids. The CDR3: CASSLLAGGDGEQYF. Written as DNA, the CDR3 is TGCGCCAGCAGCCTACTAGCGGGAGGGGACGGCGAGCAGTACTTC.

This sequence joins TRBV28 and TRBJ2-5; the D is unclear. This CDR3 spans 17 amino acids. Between the trimmed V and J ends, which lost 1 base and 1 base, there was a span of 16 bases. CDR1 is MDHEN, CDR2 SYDVKM, per germline. CDR3 amino acids: CASSLYAWTATQETQYF. The CDR3 DNA sequence: TGTGCCAGCAGTTTATATGCGTGGACGGCCACCCAAGAGACCCAGTACTTC.

The chain employs TRBV13 and TRBJ2-7, with 15 positions matching TRBD2. Germline V CDR1 and CDR2: PRHDT, FYEKMQ (reference sequence). With 5 bases clipped from V and 3 bases from J, the junction kept 11 bases outside the gene matches. The CDR3 totals 18 residues. CDR3 bases: TGTGCCAGCAGCCTATGGACTAGCGGGAGGGTAAACCGCTACGAGCAGTACTTC. Encoded protein: CASSLWTSGRVNRYEQYF. The entire variable domain, with the rest obtained from reference TRBV13 and TRBJ2-7, is as follows: AAGVIQSPRHLIKEKRETATLKCYPIPRHDTVYWYQQGPGQDPQFLISFYEKMQSDKGSIPDRFSAQQFSDYHSELNMSSLELGDSALYFCASSLWTSGRVNRYEQYFGPGTRLTVT.

In its sample, this clone was seen once. CDR3 region: CASSQVDGFEQFF. In nucleotides, the CDR3 is TGCGCCAGCAGCCAAGTTGACGGGTTTGAGCAGTTCTTC. The J gene is TRBJ2-1, the V gene TRBV4-1; D call uncertain. The V gene's germline CDR1 is MGHRA and CDR2 YSYEKL. The CDR3 is made up of 13 amino acids. The germline V and J ends were trimmed by 1 base and 9 bases, with 10 bases remaining between them.

The chain employs TRBV19 and TRBJ1-1; possibly TRBD1 for D (6 bases). This CDR3 has 14 residues. V was shortened by 4 bases and J by 4 bases, with 13 bases between the two germline ends. CDR1 is LNHDA and CDR2 is SQIVND in the germline V gene (reference sequence). The CDR3 here is CASSSDRWGTEAFF. In DNA, the CDR3 is TGTGCCAGTAGTAGCGACAGGTGGGGCACTGAAGCTTTCTTT.

This clone has a handful of counts. CDR3 DNA sequence: TGTGCCAGCAGACATCGGAGCACAGATACGCAGTATTTT. Amino acid sequence: CASRHRSTDTQYF. The V and J genes are TRBV7-9 and TRBJ2-3; D is unclear. There are 13 residues in the CDR3. Per the germline V gene, CDR1 is SEHNR and CDR2 is FQNEAQ (reference sequence). Trimming removed 6 bases at V and 0 bases at J, with 7 bases between.

The chain links TRBV5-4 to TRBJ2-2; 7 bases line up with TRBD1. The CDR3 runs 15 residues. Trimming removed 3 bases from V and 6 bases from J; junction bases left unmatched: 8. Germline values: CDR1 SGHNT, CDR2 YYREEE (reference sequence). The CDR3 nucleotides read TGTGCCAGCAGCTCCGGGACAGTGCGGGCCGGGGAGCTGTTTTTT. Protein: CASSSGTVRAGELFF.

V usage is TRBV29-1 and J usage is TRBJ2-3; D ambiguous. V was clipped by 4 bases and J by 4 bases, with 9 bases between them. The CDR3 covers 12 residues. Germline CDR1 reads SQVTM; CDR2 reads ANQGSEA. The CDR3 loop is CSVAPGSDTQYF. The CDR3 DNA sequence: TGCAGCGTTGCACCCGGGTCAGATACGCAGTATTTT.

The chain links TRBV19 to TRBJ2-7, with TRBD2 matching 10 bases. The germline gives CDR1 LNHDA, CDR2 SQIVND (reference sequence). With V trimmed by 6 bases and J by 0 bases, 5 bases remained unmatched. This CDR3 has 15 residues. The CDR3 region is CASRGIAGGSYEQYF. CDR3 in DNA: TGTGCCAGTAGAGGGATAGCGGGAGGCTCCTACGAGCAGTACTTC.

The genes are TRBV11-3 and TRBJ2-5; 9 bases map to TRBD2. With V trimmed by 1 base and J by 3 bases, 6 bases remained unmatched. Germline V gene lookup returns CDR1 SGHNT and CDR2 YENEEA. The CDR3 is 16 residues long. CDR3 nucleotide sequence: TGTGCCAGCAGCTTAGGGCTAGCGGGAATAAAAGAGACCCAGTACTTC. It yields the protein CASSLGLAGIKETQYF.